Listed here are 32 T cell receptor delta chains from one sample, sequenced in a study of Vδ1+ human thymocytes (dated by TCRdb to about 2018). Sequencing relied on an Illumina MiSeq. RNA extraction was carried out with the RNeasy mini kit, and reverse transcription was then done using Superscript III. CDR3 amplicons were produced by multiplex PCR using pooled V-gene forward primers and a constant-region reverse primer with Illumina adaptor overhangs. The public reads were reprocessed by TCRdb using CATT, and rows of matching DNA were later combined. The sample table lists around 23,000 delta-chain clones, 6% to 8% of them with a count of one. The ten largest clones add up to 0.8% to 1% of the sample. What the work shows at the level of the full study, not this receptor alone: Thymic TRG and TRD repertoires appeared highly polyclonal with Gaussian CDR3 length distributions, unlike oligoclonal peripheral blood repertoires.

These TCRs' antigens remain unknown. The material sequenced was Vdelta1+ gamma-delta thymocytes from the thymus. In light of the paper, this sample's cell subset or site label describes: FACS-sorted CD3+ TCRalphabeta- TCRVdelta1+ TCRVdelta2- thymocytes. These receptors all stem from a girl less than two years old who had congenital heart surgery.

The V and J genes are TRDV1 and TRDJ1; 10 nucleotides agree with TRDD3. The CDR3 is made up of 17 amino acids. In germline, CDR1 is TSWWSYY, CDR2 QGS. The J segment lost 1 base and the V segment lost 1 base, leaving 6 bases of the junction unmatched. CDR3 nucleotides: TGTGCTCTTGGGGAACAAGGGGGATACGTGGGCACCGATAAACTCATCTTT. Translation: CALGEQGGYVGTDKLIF.

As for this clone: One end of the junction varies from germline; a read error may be responsible. This sequence joins TRDV1 and TRDJ1, with D possibly being TRDD2 (7 bases). Germline values: CDR1 TSWWSYY, CDR2 QGS. This CDR3 has 21 amino acids. The CDR3 region is CAHGNLVPTGGGSINTDKLIF. For the CDR3, the DNA is TGTGCTCATGGGAACTTGGTTCCTACAGGTGGGGGGTCAATCAACACCGATAAACTCATCTTT.

The chain has TRDV1 and TRDJ1; 12 positions agree with TRDD3. The CDR3 has 22 amino acids. J lost 2 bases, V lost 0 bases, and 19 bases had no gene match. Germline assignment: CDR1 TSWWSYY and CDR2 QGS. CDR3 in amino acids: CALGELNIPPVLGDTGTDKLIF. The CDR3 bases are TGTGCTCTTGGGGAACTTAACATTCCTCCCGTACTGGGGGATACAGGGACCGATAAACTCATCTTT.

This chain links TRDV1 with TRDJ1, with no clear D. TCRdb gives no J gene; it was assigned here by matching the DNA to germline. CDR1 is TSWWSYY, CDR2 QGS, per germline. Trimming shortened V by 0 bases and J by 0 bases, and 11 bases separated the two germline ends. The CDR3 is 16 residues long. Written as DNA, the CDR3 is TGTGCTCTTGGGGAACTTACGATTAGGTACACCGATAAACTCATCTTT. It specifies CALGELTIRYTDKLIF.

J is TRDJ1 and V is TRDV1, with D unresolved. The ends were cut back, 2 bases at V and 0 bases at J, with 16 bases in the middle. Germline V gene lookup returns CDR1 TSWWSYY and CDR2 QGS. The CDR3 extends over 17 amino acids. CDR3 coding DNA: TGTGCTCTTGGGGAAGGTCCCGCCTGCCCTTACACCGATAAACTCATCTTT. Its translation is CALGEGPACPYTDKLIF.

The chain recombines TRDV1 with TRDJ1; the D is unclear. CDR1 and CDR2 from the germline V gene are TSWWSYY and QGS. V gave up 2 bases and J gave up 0 bases, with 25 bases separating them. The CDR3 contains 20 residues. For the CDR3, the DNA is TGTGCTCTTGGGGAATGTTCCCCCACTGCCTCTACGATGTACACCGATAAACTCATCTTT. It encodes CALGECSPTASTMYTDKLIF.

This clone is classed as medium-sized. The chain carries TRDV2 and TRDJ1, with D possibly matching TRDD3 (6 bases). Germline V gene sequence: CDR1 GEAIGNYY, CDR2 EKD. The CDR3 length is 11 residues. V was pared by 3 bases and J by 11 bases, with 12 bases between. CDR3 sequence: CACDGGGLLIF. The CDR3 DNA sequence: TGTGCCTGTGACGGGGGAGGTCTGCTCATCTTT.

This clone was seen a few times. The germline gene is not matched at one end of the junction; a read error may be the cause. This chain connects TRDV1 to TRDJ1; tentatively, D is TRDD2 or TRDD3 (9 bases each). Per the germline V gene, CDR1 is TSWWSYY and CDR2 is QGS. CDR3 length equals 27 residues. The CDR3 loop is CALGELESLPTKPIGGILPTGTDKLIF. As DNA, the CDR3 is TGTGCTCTTGGGGAACTAGAATCCCTTCCTACCAAGCCGATCGGGGGGATACTCCCAACGGGCACCGATAAACTTATCTTT.

The V gene is TRDV1, the J gene TRDJ1, with TRDD3 matching over 7 bases. The J gene is not listed in TCRdb, so it was assigned here from a DNA match to germline. Per germline, CDR1 TSWWSYY and CDR2 QGS. Trimming at V came to 2 bases and at J to 2 bases, leaving 20 bases not matched to a gene. The CDR3 covers 20 residues. DNA of the CDR3: TGTGCTCTTGGGGAAGGGTCTTGGGACTTGGCTGGGGGTTTAACCGATAAACTCATCTTT. Translation: CALGEGSWDLAGGLTDKLIF.

The J gene is TRDJ1, the V gene TRDV1; 9 bases are shared with TRDD3. V lost 0 bases and J lost 3; bases outside the gene matches: 11. The CDR3 sequence is 18 residues long. Germline CDR1 and CDR2: TSWWSYY and QGS. The CDR3 loop is CALGELCLPPGGSDKLIF. CDR3 coding DNA: TGTGCTCTTGGGGAACTCTGCCTTCCTCCTGGGGGATCCGATAAACTCATCTTT.

The chain joins TRDV1 to TRDJ1; 7 bases are a match to TRDD3. The germline CDR1 and CDR2 sequences are TSWWSYY and QGS. This CDR3 is built from 18 residues. Losses at the gene ends were 4 bases for V and 0 bases for J; bases not matched to a gene: 14. The CDR3 DNA follows: TGTGCTCTTGGGGGAAGCCGGGGATATTGGAGGTACACCGATAAACTCATCTTT. Translated: CALGGSRGYWRYTDKLIF.

This chain links TRDV1 with TRDJ1, with D hard to call. Looked up from germline, CDR1 is TSWWSYY and CDR2 is QGS. Trimming cost V 5 bases and J 3 bases, with 37 bases left between them. This CDR3 contains 22 residues. The CDR3 sequence: CALGFTPPGWHPPNLWPDKLIF. The CDR3 DNA follows: TGTGCTCTTGGGTTTACTCCTCCGGGCTGGCACCCCCCAAACCTTTGGCCCGATAAACTCATCTTT.

The chain has TRDV1 and TRDJ1, with 13 bases aligning to TRDD3. J lost 9 bases, V lost 4 bases, and 20 bases had no gene match. Germline CDR1 reads TSWWSYY; CDR2 reads QGS. This CDR3 contains 19 residues. The CDR3 nucleotides read TGTGCTCTTGGGGGGACCCTAGGACTGGGGGATACGAGACGCCATGAACTCATCTTT. Encoded protein: CALGGTLGLGDTRRHELIF.

This clone was counted only a few times. J is TRDJ1 and V is TRDV1, with 11 bases matching TRDD3. Germline V gene data show CDR1 as TSWWSYY and CDR2 as QGS. The junction had 19 bases not matched to a gene; V was cut back by 11 bases and J by 2 bases. The CDR3 is made up of 18 amino acids. CDR3 protein: CAVTSFLLGDRSTDKLIF. In nucleotides, the CDR3 is TGTGCTGTTACTTCGTTCTTACTGGGGGATAGGAGTACCGATAAACTCATCTTT.

As to this clone: At one end, the junction sequence differs from germline, possibly due to a read error. This chain connects TRDV1 to TRDJ1; D is undetermined. The V gene's germline CDR1 is TSWWSYY and CDR2 QGS. The CDR3 contains 14 residues. The CDR3 loop is CALGEHSGSDKLIF. Here the CDR3 DNA reads TGTGCTCTTGGGGAACACTCTGGTTCCGATAAGCTCATCTTT.

V usage is TRDV1 and J usage is TRDJ1; TRDD3 matches at 13 bases. V lost 5 bases, J lost 0 bases, and 18 bases stayed unmatched. CDR1 and CDR2 from the germline V gene are TSWWSYY and QGS. The CDR3 totals 21 residues. CDR3 sequence (DNA): TGTGCTCTTGGGCTTTCCTACTCCACTTACTGGGGGATACGAGACACCGATAAACTCATCTTT. Translation: CALGLSYSTYWGIRDTDKLIF.

A few counts support this clone. Compared with germline, one end of the junction differs, possibly owing to a read error. The sample contains more than one DNA sequence encoding this CDR3. This rearrangement joins TRDV2 to TRDJ1; D might be TRDD3 (5 bases). CDR1 is GEAIGNYY, CDR2 EKD, per germline. The CDR3 contains 18 residues. CDR3 region: CACDSVVRYLPGGDKLIF. The CDR3 DNA reads as TGTGCCTGTGACAGTGTTGTCCGGTACTTACCCGGGGGCGATAAACTCATCTTC.

The chain carries TRDV1 and TRDJ1, with 13 bases identical to TRDD3. CDR3 length equals 18 residues. V trimming: 4 bases; J trimming: 4 bases; junction bases outside the gene matches: 12. Germline CDR1 is TSWWSYY and CDR2 is QGS. In DNA, the CDR3 is TGTGCTCTTGGGGCGACTTTCCGTACTGGGGGATACGGCGATAAACTCATCTTT. It translates to CALGATFRTGGYGDKLIF.

The chain recombines TRDV1 with TRDJ1; tentatively, D is TRDD3 (5 bases). The CDR3 runs to 17 residues. Germline V gives CDR1 TSWWSYY, CDR2 QGS. V was trimmed by 0 bases and J by 2 bases, leaving 16 bases between them. CDR3 coding DNA: TGTGCTCTTGGGGAACTAATGGTACGGGGACAAACCGATAAACTCATCTTT. Translating it yields CALGELMVRGQTDKLIF.

Points on this clone: Other DNA sequences within the sample encode an identical CDR3. The rearrangement joins TRDV1 to TRDJ1, with TRDD2 identical over 9 bases. Germline trimming cut 5 bases from V and 1 base from J; bases unmatched to any gene: 26. Germline CDR1 reads TSWWSYY; CDR2 reads QGS. There are 22 residues in the CDR3. The CDR3 loop reads CALGTRRPSYVSGGQLTDKLIF. CDR3 sequence (DNA): TGTGCTCTTGGGACTCGACGGCCTTCCTACGTTAGTGGGGGGCAGCTCACCGATAAACTCATCTTT.

There are a few counts of this clone. This chain uses TRDV1 with TRDJ1; 12 bases are a match to TRDD3. Trimming removed 0 bases from V and 0 bases from J; junction bases left unmatched: 14. This CDR3 contains 21 residues. Germline V gene data show CDR1 as TSWWSYY and CDR2 as QGS. The CDR3 loop reads CALGELSPTTGGYLYTDKLIF. CDR3 nucleotide sequence: TGTGCTCTTGGGGAACTTTCCCCGACCACTGGGGGATACTTGTACACCGATAAACTCATCTTT.

The V gene is TRDV1, the J gene TRDJ1, with 11 bases aligning to TRDD3. The CDR3 sequence is 22 residues long. V lost 2 bases and J lost 5; bases outside the gene matches: 25. CDR1 TSWWSYY and CDR2 QGS come from the germline V gene. The CDR3, as DNA: TGTGCTCTTGGGGAAGAACTTTGGAGTAACTGGGGGATATCCCGATCCCCAGATAAACTCATCTTT. The encoded protein is CALGEELWSNWGISRSPDKLIF.

The V and J genes are TRDV1 and TRDJ1; possibly TRDD3 for D (6 bases). The CDR3 consists of 18 residues. V shed 2 bases and J shed 1 base, with 20 bases lying between them. Germline-derived CDR1 and CDR2 are TSWWSYY and QGS. The DNA of the CDR3 is TGTGCTCTTGGGGAAAAAAGGGCGGACCTGGGGTGCACCGATAAACTCATCTTT. Translated, it gives CALGEKRADLGCTDKLIF.

This clone was seen a few times. In the same sample, other DNA sequences code for this CDR3. The chain has TRDV1 and TRDJ1, with 7 bases identical to TRDD3. The CDR3 runs to 22 residues. Trimming removed 3 bases from V and 4 bases from J; junction bases left unmatched: 29. CDR1 and CDR2 from the germline V gene are TSWWSYY and QGS. CDR3 sequence reads: CALGDKILGGLWGTPANDKLIF. CDR3 coding DNA: TGTGCTCTTGGGGACAAAATACTGGGTGGTCTATGGGGGACCCCGGCTAACGATAAACTCATCTTT.

The rearrangement uses TRDV1 and TRDJ1, with 8 nucleotides matching TRDD3. After removal of 3 bases from V and 0 bases from J, the junction contained 3 bases not matched to a gene. This CDR3 contains 15 residues. From germline, CDR1 is TSWWSYY and CDR2 QGS. Here the CDR3 reads CALGDPGGNTDKLIF. CDR3 DNA: TGTGCTCTTGGGGACCCTGGGGGAAACACCGATAAACTCATCTTT.

No V gene call is available, although the J gene is TRDJ1. CDR3 length: 18 residues. DNA of the CDR3: TGTGCTCTTGGGCTCCCGGTCCCTACCCGCCTGTACACCGATAAACTCATCTTT. Protein sequence: CALGLPVPTRLYTDKLIF.

V is TRDV1 and J is TRDJ1, with 7 bases fitting TRDD3. CDR3 length: 18 residues. Losses at the gene ends were 6 bases for V and 0 bases for J; bases not matched to a gene: 16. The germline CDR1 and CDR2 sequences are TSWWSYY and QGS. CDR3 DNA sequence: TGTGCTCTTGGAGGGGGATGGTGGAGAGGGATTCACACCGATAAACTCATCTTT. Amino acids: CALGGGWWRGIHTDKLIF.

V and J are TRDV1 and TRDJ1, with 13 nucleotides matching TRDD3. The J gene was missing in TCRdb and was found by matching the end of the DNA to germline. J gave up 0 bases and V 2 bases, and 21 bases lay outside the gene matches. The CDR3 runs 23 residues. Germline-derived CDR1 and CDR2 are TSWWSYY and QGS. In nucleotides, the CDR3 is TGTGCTCTTGGGGAAAATCCCTTTTATACTGGGGGATACGGAAGCCCGTACACCGATAAACTCATCTTT. Translated, it gives CALGENPFYTGGYGSPYTDKLIF.

J is TRDJ1 and V is TRDV1; 8 nucleotides match TRDD3. The CDR3 consists of 17 residues. V was clipped by 5 bases and J by 0 bases; unmatched bases: 11. CDR1 and CDR2 (germline): TSWWSYY, QGS. CDR3 DNA: TGTGCTCTTGGGAAAAAGGAAGGGATACGGTACACCGATAAACTCATCTTT. This codes for CALGKKEGIRYTDKLIF.

This chain uses TRDV1 with TRDJ1; the match to TRDD3 covers 11 bases. The germline V gene has CDR1 TSWWSYY and CDR2 QGS. There are 16 residues in the CDR3. Losses at the gene ends were 6 bases for V and 2 bases for J; bases not matched to a gene: 8. CDR3 nucleotides: TGTGCTCTTGGAAGTCAGTACTGGGGGATAACCGATAAACTCATCTTT. Translating gives CALGSQYWGITDKLIF.

This chain uses TRDV1 with TRDJ1, with 9 bases aligning to TRDD3. The length of the CDR3 is 22 residues. V gave up 2 bases and J gave up 2 bases; unmatched junction bases: 24. Germline CDR1 reads TSWWSYY; CDR2 reads QGS. In nucleotides, the CDR3 is TGTGCTCTTGGGGAAACGGTACTGGGGGAACCGCATACTTTTTGTATAACCGATAAACTCATCTTT. Translating gives CALGETVLGEPHTFCITDKLIF.

The genes are TRDV1 and TRDJ1, with 13 bases fitting TRDD3. This CDR3 is 21 amino acids long. The germline V gene has CDR1 TSWWSYY and CDR2 QGS. V dropped 1 base and J dropped 2; count of bases not matched to a gene: 16. This CDR3 reads CALGERAAHILGDTRTDKLIF. The CDR3 DNA sequence: TGTGCTCTTGGGGAACGTGCCGCACATATACTGGGGGATACGCGTACCGATAAACTCATCTTT.